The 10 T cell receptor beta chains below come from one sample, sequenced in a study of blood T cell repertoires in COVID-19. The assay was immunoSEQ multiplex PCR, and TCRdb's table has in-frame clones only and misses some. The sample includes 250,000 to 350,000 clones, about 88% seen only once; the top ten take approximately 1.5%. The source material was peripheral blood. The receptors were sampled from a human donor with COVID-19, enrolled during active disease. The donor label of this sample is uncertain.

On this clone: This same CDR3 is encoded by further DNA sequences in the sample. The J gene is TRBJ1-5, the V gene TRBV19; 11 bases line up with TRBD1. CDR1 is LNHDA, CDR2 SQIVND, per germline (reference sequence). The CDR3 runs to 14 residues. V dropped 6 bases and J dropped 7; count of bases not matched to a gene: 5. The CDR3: CASSRDRGNQPQHF. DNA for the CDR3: TGTGCCAGTAGCCGGGACAGGGGGAACCAGCCCCAGCATTTT.

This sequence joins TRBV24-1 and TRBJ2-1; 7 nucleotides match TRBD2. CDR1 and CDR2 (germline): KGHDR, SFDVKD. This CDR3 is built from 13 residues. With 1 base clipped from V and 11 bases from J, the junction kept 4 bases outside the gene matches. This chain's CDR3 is CATSDLTGTKQFF. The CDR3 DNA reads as TGTGCCACCAGTGATTTAACCGGGACTAAGCAGTTCTTC.

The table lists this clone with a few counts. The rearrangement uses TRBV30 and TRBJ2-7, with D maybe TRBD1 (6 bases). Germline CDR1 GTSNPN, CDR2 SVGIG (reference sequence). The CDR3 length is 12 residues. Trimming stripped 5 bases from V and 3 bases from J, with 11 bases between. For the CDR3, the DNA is TGTGCCTGGGCAGTGACAGGCTACGAGCAGTACTTC. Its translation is CAWAVTGYEQYF.

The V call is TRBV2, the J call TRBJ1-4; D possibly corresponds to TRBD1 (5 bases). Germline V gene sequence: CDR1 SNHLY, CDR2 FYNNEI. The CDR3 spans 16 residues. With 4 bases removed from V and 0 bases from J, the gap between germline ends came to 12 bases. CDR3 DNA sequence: TGTGCCAGCAGTGTTCGACAGCCATCAACTAATGAAAAACTGTTTTTT. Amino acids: CASSVRQPSTNEKLFF.

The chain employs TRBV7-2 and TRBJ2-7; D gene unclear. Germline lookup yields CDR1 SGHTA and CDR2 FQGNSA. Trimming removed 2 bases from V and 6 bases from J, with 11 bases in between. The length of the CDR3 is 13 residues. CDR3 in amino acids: CASSLILVPEQYF. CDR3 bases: TGTGCCAGCAGCTTAATATTAGTCCCCGAGCAGTACTTC. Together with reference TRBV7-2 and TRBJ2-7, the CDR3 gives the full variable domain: GAGVSQSPSNKVTEKGKDVELRCDPISGHTALYWYRQSLGQGLEFLIYFQGNSAPDKSGLPSDRFSAERTGGSVSTLTIQRTQQEDSAVYLCASSLILVPEQYFGPGTRLTVT.

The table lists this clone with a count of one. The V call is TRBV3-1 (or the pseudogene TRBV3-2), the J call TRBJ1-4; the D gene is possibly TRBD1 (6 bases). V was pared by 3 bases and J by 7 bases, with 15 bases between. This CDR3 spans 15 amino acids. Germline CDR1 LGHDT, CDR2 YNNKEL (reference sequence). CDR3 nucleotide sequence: TGTGCCAGCAGCCAGACTGACAGGTTTCCTGAAAAACTGTTTTTT. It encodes CASSQTDRFPEKLFF.

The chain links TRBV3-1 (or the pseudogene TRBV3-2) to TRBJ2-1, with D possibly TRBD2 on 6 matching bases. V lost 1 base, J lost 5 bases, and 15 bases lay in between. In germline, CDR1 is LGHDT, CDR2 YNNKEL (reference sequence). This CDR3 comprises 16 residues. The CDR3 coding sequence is TGTGCCAGCAGCCAAGGGGGAGGCCTTGGAAACAATGAGCAGTTCTTC. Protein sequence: CASSQGGGLGNNEQFF.

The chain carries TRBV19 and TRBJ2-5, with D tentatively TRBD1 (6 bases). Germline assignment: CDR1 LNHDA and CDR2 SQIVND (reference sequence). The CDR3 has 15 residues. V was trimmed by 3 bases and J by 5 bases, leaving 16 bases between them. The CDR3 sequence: CASSMITGIDETQYF. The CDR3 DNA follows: TGTGCCAGTAGTATGATAACAGGGATCGATGAGACCCAGTACTTC. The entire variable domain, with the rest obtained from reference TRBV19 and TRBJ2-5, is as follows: DGGITQSPKYLFRKEGQNVTLSCEQNLNHDAMYWYRQDPGQGLRLIYYSQIVNDFQKGDIAEGYSVSREKKESFPLTVTSAQKNPTAFYLCASSMITGIDETQYFGPGTRLLVL.

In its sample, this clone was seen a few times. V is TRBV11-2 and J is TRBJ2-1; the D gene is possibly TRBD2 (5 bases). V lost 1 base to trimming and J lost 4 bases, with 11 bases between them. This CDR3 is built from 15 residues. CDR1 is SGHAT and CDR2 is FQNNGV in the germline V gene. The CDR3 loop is CASSLAGSLYNEQFF. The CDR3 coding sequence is TGTGCCAGCAGCTTAGCGGGAAGCTTGTACAATGAGCAGTTCTTC.

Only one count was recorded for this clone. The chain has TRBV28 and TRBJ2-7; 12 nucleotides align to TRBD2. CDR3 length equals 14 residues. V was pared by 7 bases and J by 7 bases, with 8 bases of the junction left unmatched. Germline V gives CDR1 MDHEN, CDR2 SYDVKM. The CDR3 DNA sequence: TGTGCCAGCATGACACTAGCGGGAGGCCGAGAGCAGTACTTC. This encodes CASMTLAGGREQYF.